This T cell receptor beta chain originates from a study of blood T cell repertoires in COVID-19. Study in general: Samples representing acute and convalescent COVID-19 were sourced from the United States, Italy and Spain.

This CDR3 has 13 residues. Trimming left V 3 bases short and J 13 bases short, with 17 bases between. Germline V gene data show CDR1 as LNHDA and CDR2 as SQIVND (reference sequence). As originally analysed: The assay estimated nucleated cells by amplifying reference gene primers. Measured with immunoSEQ multiplex PCR; TCRdb has only the in-frame clones, and not every one. V and J calls and clone size are as listed in that table; D and trimming were resolved from the DNA. The sample contains roughly 200,000 clones, approximately 84% of which appear only once. The gene calls are TRBV19 and TRBJ2-3; possible D gene TRBD1, 6 bases. Sequencing was done on a sample of peripheral blood. The sequence derives from a woman older than 75 with COVID-19, enrolled during active disease. CDR3 amino acids: CASSMRLGHAEYF. CDR3 bases: TGTGCCAGTAGTATGAGGCTGGGACACGCGGAGTATTTT. The full variable domain, with the rest looked up from reference TRBV19 and TRBJ2-3, is DGGITQSPKYLFRKEGQNVTLSCEQNLNHDAMYWYRQDPGQGLRLIYYSQIVNDFQKGDIAEGYSVSREKKESFPLTVTSAQKNPTAFYLCASSMRLGHAEYFGPGTRLTVL.